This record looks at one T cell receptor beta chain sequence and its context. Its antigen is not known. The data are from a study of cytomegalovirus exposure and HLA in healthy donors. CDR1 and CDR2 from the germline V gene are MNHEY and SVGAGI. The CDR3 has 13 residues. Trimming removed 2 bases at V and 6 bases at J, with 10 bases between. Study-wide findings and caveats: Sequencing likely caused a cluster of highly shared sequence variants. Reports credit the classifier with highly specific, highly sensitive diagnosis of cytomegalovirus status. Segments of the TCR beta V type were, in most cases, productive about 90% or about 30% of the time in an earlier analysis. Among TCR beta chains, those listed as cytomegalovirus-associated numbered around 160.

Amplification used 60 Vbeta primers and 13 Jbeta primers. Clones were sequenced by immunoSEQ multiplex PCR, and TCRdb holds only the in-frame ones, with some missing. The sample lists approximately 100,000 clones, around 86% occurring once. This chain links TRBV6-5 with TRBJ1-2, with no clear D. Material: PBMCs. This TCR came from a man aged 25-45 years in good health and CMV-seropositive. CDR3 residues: CASSYHGEDGYTF. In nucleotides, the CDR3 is TGTGCCAGCAGTTACCACGGGGAAGATGGCTACACCTTC.